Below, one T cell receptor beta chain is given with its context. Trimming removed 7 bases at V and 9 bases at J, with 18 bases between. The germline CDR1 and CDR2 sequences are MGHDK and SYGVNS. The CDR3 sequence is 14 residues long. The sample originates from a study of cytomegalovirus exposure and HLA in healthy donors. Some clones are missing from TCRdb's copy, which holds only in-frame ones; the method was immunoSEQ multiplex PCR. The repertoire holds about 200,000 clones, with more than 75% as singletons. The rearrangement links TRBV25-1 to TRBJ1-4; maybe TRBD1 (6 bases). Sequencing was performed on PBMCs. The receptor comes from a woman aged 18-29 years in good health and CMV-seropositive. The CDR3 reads CASIEGGREKKLFF. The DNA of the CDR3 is TGTGCCAGCATCGAAGGGGGGCGGGAGAAAAAACTGTTTTTT.